The entry below gives a single TCR beta chain sequence along with its context. The record originates from a study of CD8 T cells in Susac syndrome. Germline V CDR1 and CDR2: LGHNA, YSLEER. The CDR3 length is 14 residues. V was shortened by 0 bases and J by 3 bases, with 9 bases between the two germline ends. Random hexamers were used to reverse transcribe the RNA input (about 0.5 to 1 ug). Via MiXCR, TCRdb re-called the immunoSEQ multiplex PCR reads, giving one row per CDR3 protein. This table has under 25,000 distinct CDR3 sequences, just under 95% appearing once. Sequences were obtained from CD8+ T cells from PBMCs. The chain joins TRBV4-3 to TRBJ2-7, with a possible D match to TRBD1 (5 bases). The clonotype comes from a human donor in good health. In DNA form, the CDR3 reads TGCGCCAGCAGCCAAGATGGCCAGGGCTACGAGCAGTACTTC. Translating it yields CASSQDGQGYEQYF.